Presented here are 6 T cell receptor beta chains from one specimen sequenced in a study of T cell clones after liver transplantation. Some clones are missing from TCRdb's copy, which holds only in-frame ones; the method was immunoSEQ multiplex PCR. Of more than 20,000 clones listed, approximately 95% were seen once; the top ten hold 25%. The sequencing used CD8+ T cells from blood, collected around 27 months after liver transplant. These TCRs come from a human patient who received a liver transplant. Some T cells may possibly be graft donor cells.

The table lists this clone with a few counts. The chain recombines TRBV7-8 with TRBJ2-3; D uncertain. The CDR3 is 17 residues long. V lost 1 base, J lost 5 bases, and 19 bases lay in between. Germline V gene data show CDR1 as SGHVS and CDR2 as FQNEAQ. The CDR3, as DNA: TGTGCCAGCAGCTTAGTTGGAGTAGGCGGTCTTGGAGATACGCAGTATTTT. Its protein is CASSLVGVGGLGDTQYF.

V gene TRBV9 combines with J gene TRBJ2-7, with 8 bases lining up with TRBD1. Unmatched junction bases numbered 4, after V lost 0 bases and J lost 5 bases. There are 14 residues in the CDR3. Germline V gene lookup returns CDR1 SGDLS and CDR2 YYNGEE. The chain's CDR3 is CASSVEGQGNEQYF. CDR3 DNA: TGTGCCAGCAGCGTAGAAGGACAGGGAAACGAGCAGTACTTC.

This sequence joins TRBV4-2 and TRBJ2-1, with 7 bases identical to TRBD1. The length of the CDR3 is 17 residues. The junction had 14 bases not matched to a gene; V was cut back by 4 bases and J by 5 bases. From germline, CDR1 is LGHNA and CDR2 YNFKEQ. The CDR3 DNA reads TGTGCCAGCAGCCTTTATGAAGGGACAGCTAATGACAATGAGCAGTTCTTC. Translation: CASSLYEGTANDNEQFF.

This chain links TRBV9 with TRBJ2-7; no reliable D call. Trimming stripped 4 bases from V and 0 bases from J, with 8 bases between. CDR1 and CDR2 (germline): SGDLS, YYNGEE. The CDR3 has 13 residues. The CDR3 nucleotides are TGTGCCAGCAGCCCCACCTACTCCTACGAGCAGTACTTC. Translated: CASSPTYSYEQYF.

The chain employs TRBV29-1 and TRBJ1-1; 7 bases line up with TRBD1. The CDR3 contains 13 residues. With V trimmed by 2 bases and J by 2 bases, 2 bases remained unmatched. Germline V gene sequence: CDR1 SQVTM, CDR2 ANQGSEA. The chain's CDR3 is CSVETGENTEAFF. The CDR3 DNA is TGCAGCGTTGAAACAGGGGAAAACACTGAAGCTTTCTTT.

CDR3 DNA sequence: TGCGCCAGCAGCCAAGTTAGACTAGCCTATGTCGACGAGCAGTACTTC. Translation: CASSQVRLAYVDEQYF. The V and J genes are TRBV4-3 and TRBJ2-7, with 7 bases lining up with TRBD2. CDR1 is LGHNA and CDR2 is YSLEER in the germline V gene. V dropped 1 base and J dropped 5; count of bases not matched to a gene: 11. The CDR3 length is 16 residues.